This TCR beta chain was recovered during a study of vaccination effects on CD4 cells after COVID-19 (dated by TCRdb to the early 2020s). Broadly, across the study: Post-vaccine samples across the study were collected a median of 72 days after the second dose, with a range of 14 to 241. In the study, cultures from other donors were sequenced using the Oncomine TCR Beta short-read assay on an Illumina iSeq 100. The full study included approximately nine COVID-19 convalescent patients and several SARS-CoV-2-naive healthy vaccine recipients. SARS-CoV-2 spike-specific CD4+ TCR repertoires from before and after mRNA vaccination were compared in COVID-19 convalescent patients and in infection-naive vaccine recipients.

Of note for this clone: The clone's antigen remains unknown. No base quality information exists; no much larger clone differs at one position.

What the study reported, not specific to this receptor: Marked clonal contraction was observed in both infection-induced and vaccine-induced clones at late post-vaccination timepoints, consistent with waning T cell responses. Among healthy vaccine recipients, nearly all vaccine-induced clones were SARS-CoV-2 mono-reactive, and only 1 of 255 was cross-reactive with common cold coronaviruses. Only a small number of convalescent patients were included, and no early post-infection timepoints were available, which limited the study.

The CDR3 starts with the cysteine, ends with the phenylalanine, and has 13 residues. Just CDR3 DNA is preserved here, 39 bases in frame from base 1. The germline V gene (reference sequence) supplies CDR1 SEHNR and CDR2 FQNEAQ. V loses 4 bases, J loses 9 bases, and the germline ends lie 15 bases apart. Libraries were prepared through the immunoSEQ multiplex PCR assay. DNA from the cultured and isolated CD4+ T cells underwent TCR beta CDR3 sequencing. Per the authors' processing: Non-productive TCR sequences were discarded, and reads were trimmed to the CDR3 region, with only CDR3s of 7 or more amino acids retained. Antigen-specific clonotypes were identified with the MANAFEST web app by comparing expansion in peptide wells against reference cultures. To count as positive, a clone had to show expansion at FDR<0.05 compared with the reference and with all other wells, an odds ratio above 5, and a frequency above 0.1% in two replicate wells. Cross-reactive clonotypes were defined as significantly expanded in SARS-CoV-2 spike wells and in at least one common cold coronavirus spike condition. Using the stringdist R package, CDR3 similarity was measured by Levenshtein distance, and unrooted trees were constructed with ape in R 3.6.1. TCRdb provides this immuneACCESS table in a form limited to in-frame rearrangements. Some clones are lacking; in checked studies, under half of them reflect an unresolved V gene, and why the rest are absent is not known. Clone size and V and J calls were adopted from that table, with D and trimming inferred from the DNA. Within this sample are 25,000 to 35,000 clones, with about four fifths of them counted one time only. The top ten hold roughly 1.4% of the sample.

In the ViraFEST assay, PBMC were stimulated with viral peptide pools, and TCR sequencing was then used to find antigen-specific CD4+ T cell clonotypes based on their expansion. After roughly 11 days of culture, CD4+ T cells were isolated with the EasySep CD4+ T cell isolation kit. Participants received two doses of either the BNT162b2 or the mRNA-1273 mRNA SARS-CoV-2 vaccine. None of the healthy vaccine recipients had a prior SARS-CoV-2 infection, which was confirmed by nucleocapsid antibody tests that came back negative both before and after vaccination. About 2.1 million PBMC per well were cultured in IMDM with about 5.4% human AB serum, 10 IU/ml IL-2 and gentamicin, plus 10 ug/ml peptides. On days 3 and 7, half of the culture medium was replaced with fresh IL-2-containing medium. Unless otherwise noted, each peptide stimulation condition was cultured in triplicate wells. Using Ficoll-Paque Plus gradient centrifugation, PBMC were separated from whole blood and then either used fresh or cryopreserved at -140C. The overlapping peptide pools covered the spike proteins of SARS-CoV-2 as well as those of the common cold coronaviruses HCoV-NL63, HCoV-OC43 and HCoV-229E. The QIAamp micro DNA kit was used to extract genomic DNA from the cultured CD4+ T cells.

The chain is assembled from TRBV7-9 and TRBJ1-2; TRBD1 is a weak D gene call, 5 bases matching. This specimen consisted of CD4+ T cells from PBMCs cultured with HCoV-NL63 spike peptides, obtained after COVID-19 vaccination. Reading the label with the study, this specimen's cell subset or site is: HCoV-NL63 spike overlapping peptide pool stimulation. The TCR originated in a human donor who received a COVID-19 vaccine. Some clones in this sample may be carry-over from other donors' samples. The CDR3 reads CASSSGTSHSYTF. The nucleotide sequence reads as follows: TGTGCCAGCAGCTCCGGGACTTCTCATAGCTACACCTTC.